This is a list of T cell receptor beta chains from one sample in a study of T cell repertoires in cytomegalovirus infection. TCRdb analysed the reads with MiXCR anew, one entry per CDR3 protein. The repertoire has approximately 190,000 distinct CDR3 sequences, more than 9% of them found once; the top ten carry roughly 5.1%. Sequenced material: PBMCs. These receptors were taken from a human donor in good health (CMV status not recorded). Some clones in this sample may be carry-over from other donors' samples. Both conserved end residues are part of each CDR3. The order of the fields is clone size, J gene, D gene, V gene, CDR3 DNA, CDR3 protein. D genes are given only for firm matches. Size tells how often a clone was seen (once, few, many) or the class of an expanded clone, and some rows leave it out.

few | TRBJ1-2 | . | TRBV7-2 | TGTGCCAGCAGCTTACGGGTGGCGGGTCCTTTAGGCAACGGCTACACCTTC | CASSLRVAGPLGNGYTF
. | TRBJ1-1 | . | TRBV4-3 | TGCGCCAGCAGCCGACAGATTCTGAACACTGAAGCTTTCTTT | CASSRQILNTEAFF
few | TRBJ1-1 | TRBD1 | TRBV10-3 | TGTGCCATCAGTGGAAGGGACAGGGGGGGCACTGAAGCTTTCTTT | CAISGRDRGGTEAFF
few | TRBJ2-1 | TRBD1 | TRBV4-3 | TGCGCCAGCAGCCAATCTTCAGGGGGCTACAATGAGCAGTTCTTC | CASSQSSGGYNEQFF
many | TRBJ2-3 | TRBD2 | TRBV7-2 | TGTGCCAGCAGCTTAATACTCCCGGGACTAGCGGGGGGAGATACGCAGTATTTT | CASSLILPGLAGGDTQYF
many | TRBJ1-4 | . | TRBV4-2 | TGTGCCAGCAGCCAAGATCGGGGGAGGTCTAATGAAAAACTGTTTTTT | CASSQDRGRSNEKLFF
. | TRBJ2-1 | TRBD2 | TRBV2 | TGTGCCAGCGGGACTAGCGGGGGTTTCGATGAGCAGTTCTTC | CASGTSGGFDEQFF
many | TRBJ1-1 | TRBD1 | TRBV12-3/TRBV12-4 | TGTGCCAGCAGTTACCTACAGGGGACTGAAGCTTTCTTT | CASSYLQGTEAFF
. | TRBJ2-5 | TRBD2 | TRBV7-6 | TGTGCCAGCAGACCTACTAGCGGGGGGGCCAGAGAGACCCAGTACTTC | CASRPTSGGARETQYF
. | TRBJ2-3 | . | TRBV5-8 | TGTGCCAGCAGCTTCATGGATACGCAGTATTTT | CASSFMDTQYF
many | TRBJ2-6 | . | TRBV7-9 | TGTGCCAGCACCGAACTACGCATGAGCTCTGGGGCCAACGTCCTGACTTTC | CASTELRMSSGANVLTF
. | TRBJ1-4 | TRBD1 | TRBV11-2 | TGTGCCAGCAGCTACCGAGGGGGCGAGGAAGAAAAACTGTTTTTT | CASSYRGGEEEKLFF
many | TRBJ2-3 | TRBD1 | TRBV7-3 | TGTGCCAGCAGCTTCGGGACAGGGGCAGATACGCAGTATTTT | CASSFGTGADTQYF
. | TRBJ1-1 | . | TRBV18 | TGTGCCAGCTCACCACTCGGGGGGACCGACACTGAAGCTTTCTTT | CASSPLGGTDTEAFF
few | TRBJ2-7 | . | TRBV3-1 | TGTGCCAGCAGCCGGGACTTAACATCCTACGAGCAGTACTTC | CASSRDLTSYEQYF
. | TRBJ1-1 | . | TRBV7-9 | TGTGCCAGCAGCTTAGCCGAAGCTTTCTTT | CASSLAEAFF
many | TRBJ2-1 | TRBD2 | TRBV7-6 | TGTGCCAGCAGCGAGAACCTAGCGGGAGGAATCCCTAATGAGCAGTTCTTC | CASSENLAGGIPNEQFF
many | TRBJ1-5 | . | TRBV7-2 | TGTGCCAGCAGCCATACAGGTGGGGGGGGCAATCAGCCCCAGCATTTT | CASSHTGGGGNQPQHF
many | TRBJ2-7 | TRBD1 | TRBV7-2 | TGTGCCAGCAGCCTTTCAGACAGGGGGAGCTCCTACGAGCAGTACTTC | CASSLSDRGSSYEQYF
. | TRBJ1-5 | . | TRBV7-9 | TGTGCCAGCAGCTCCGAACCAGGTTGGAATCAGCCCCAGCATTTT | CASSSEPGWNQPQHF
few | TRBJ2-1 | . | TRBV7-3 | TGTGCCAGCAGCGTGGGTGGCGCCGGGATAACGGACAATGAGCAGTTCTTC | CASSVGGAGITDNEQFF
few | TRBJ2-1 | . | TRBV29-1 | TGCAGCGTTGACGCCCGGAAGGGAAAGGGGGTATGGGGTGAGCAGTTCTTC | CSVDARKGKGVWGEQFF
many | TRBJ1-5 | . | TRBV7-2 | TGTGCCAGCAGCTTAGGGAAGGGCAATCAGCCCCAGCATTTT | CASSLGKGNQPQHF
. | TRBJ2-3 | TRBD2 | TRBV2 | TGTGCCAGCAGCGAAACCTTTGGCGGGAGCCTAAAGTATTTT | CASSETFGGSLKYF
many | TRBJ1-2 | . | TRBV7-2 | TGTGCCAGCAGCTTATCACCGGACGGCCGCTATGGCTACACCTTC | CASSLSPDGRYGYTF
many | TRBJ2-2 | . | TRBV19 | TGTGCCAGTACTAGCCGATCGAGGTTTTTTGGCACCGGGGAGCTGTTTTTT | CASTSRSRFFGTGELFF
many | TRBJ1-1 | . | TRBV25-1 | TGTGCCAGCAGTGAATTTCGGGGGGGAGGTGAAGCTTTCTTT | CASSEFRGGGEAFF
many | TRBJ2-5 | TRBD2 | TRBV7-2 | TGTGCCAGCAGCCCGGAGGCGACTAGCGGGGGGGCTTTC | CASSPEATSGGAF
few | TRBJ2-2 | . | TRBV18 | TGTGCCAGCCGTTTAGGGGCCAGCTTCACCGGGGAGCTGTTTTTT | CASRLGASFTGELFF